The rows below give T cell receptor beta chains drawn from one sample of a study of CXCR3-negative and CXCR3-positive naive CD8 T cells. Following a re-call of the 5' RACE reads, TCRdb has one entry per CDR3 protein and lacks DNA. The repertoire table contains some 130,000 distinct CDR3 sequences. The specimen was naive CXCR3+ CD8+ T cells from blood. The receptor source for this set is a human donor in good health. Some clones in this sample may be carry-over from other donors' samples. Each CDR3 is given with its conserved first and last residue.

j_gene	v_gene	CDR3aa
TRBJ2-5	TRBV29-1	CSVDEGLQETQYF
TRBJ2-3	TRBV6-6	CASSYTDGGRSTDTQYF
TRBJ2-7	TRBV7-3	CASSVAGGPYEQYF
TRBJ2-7	TRBV6-4	CASSYGGLEQYF
TRBJ1-1	TRBV7-9	CASSLAGQGAFF
TRBJ1-4	TRBV12-3/TRBV12-4	CASSFSWREKLFF
TRBJ2-2	TRBV6-2/TRBV6-3	CASSWTGFLTGELFF
TRBJ2-1	TRBV11-2	CASRVASGSGYEQFF
TRBJ2-1	TRBV7-8	CASSLDLAIEQFF
TRBJ1-2	TRBV12-3/TRBV12-4	CASSSSPGLTNYGYTF
TRBJ2-7	TRBV7-9	CASSLQSGPFEQYF
TRBJ2-1	TRBV28	CASSSSRLALYARDEQFF
TRBJ2-7	TRBV7-9	CASSPPTKVSRYF
TRBJ1-2	TRBV28	CASSFTTGADYTF
TRBJ1-1	TRBV6-6	CASSKAGLGTEAFF
TRBJ2-5	TRBV20-1	CSARDETSGGTRTIQETQYF
TRBJ2-7	TRBV28	CASSFAAGTHYEQYF
TRBJ2-2	TRBV5-1	CASTEGTGANTGELFF
TRBJ2-1	TRBV7-9	CASSLEDRSYNEQFF
TRBJ2-7	TRBV28	CASNDRGSYEQYF
TRBJ2-7	TRBV11-2	CASSFGANTYEQYF
TRBJ2-2	TRBV12-3/TRBV12-4	CASSLGAYSNTGELFF
TRBJ2-7	TRBV4-1	CASSQGATSTYEQYF
TRBJ2-3	TRBV9	CASSVEADPGRDTQYF
TRBJ2-1	TRBV7-9	CASSFSSTEPYEQFF
TRBJ1-2	TRBV7-2	CASSLGETVDYGYTF
TRBJ2-3	TRBV7-9	CASSLTSGAGDTQYF
TRBJ1-1	TRBV6-5	CASSYGEGTEAFF
TRBJ1-2	TRBV29-1	CSVTENYGYTF
TRBJ2-1	TRBV12-3/TRBV12-4	CASNSGARISEQFF
TRBJ1-1	TRBV2	CASWGGQVTLNTEAFF
TRBJ2-7	TRBV5-1	CASRYSSGAYEQYF
TRBJ2-7	TRBV12-3/TRBV12-4	CASSLGRLWEGAYEQYF
TRBJ2-1	TRBV24-1	CATSDLVASTHNEQFF
TRBJ2-1	TRBV11-2	CASSSPHPDFGSYNEQFF
TRBJ2-1	TRBV29-1	CSVGENNEQFF
TRBJ1-5	TRBV30	CAWFTGGLDQPQHF
TRBJ1-5	TRBV21-1	CASTSNQPQHF
TRBJ2-7	TRBV3-1	CASSLDRGHEQYF
TRBJ2-7	TRBV5-1	CASSYRTGGVDEQYF
TRBJ2-7	TRBV10-3	CAISEPGTGFSYEQYF
TRBJ2-7	TRBV11-2	CASSYPAGGPYF